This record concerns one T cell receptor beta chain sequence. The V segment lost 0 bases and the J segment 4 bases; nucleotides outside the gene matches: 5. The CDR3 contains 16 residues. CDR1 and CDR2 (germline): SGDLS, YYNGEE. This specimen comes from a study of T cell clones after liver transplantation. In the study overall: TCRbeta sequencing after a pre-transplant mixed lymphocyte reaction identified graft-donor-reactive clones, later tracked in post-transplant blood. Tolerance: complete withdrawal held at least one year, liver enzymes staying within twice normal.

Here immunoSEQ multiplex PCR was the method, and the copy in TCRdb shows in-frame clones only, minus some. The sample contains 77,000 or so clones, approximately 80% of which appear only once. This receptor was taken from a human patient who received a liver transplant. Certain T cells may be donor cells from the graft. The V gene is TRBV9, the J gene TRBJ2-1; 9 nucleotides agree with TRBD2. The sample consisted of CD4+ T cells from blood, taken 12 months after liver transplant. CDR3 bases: TGTGCCAGCAGCGTAGGGTTAGCGGGGGTTTACAATGAGCAGTTCTTC. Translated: CASSVGLAGVYNEQFF.